The 30 T cell receptor beta chains below were found in one sample sequenced in a study of blood T cell repertoires in COVID-19. The repertoire was sequenced with immunoSEQ multiplex PCR; TCRdb's copy has only in-frame clones and lacks some. The sample shows 140,000 or so clones, approximately 84% of them seen only once. Sequenced: peripheral blood. These receptors were collected from a human donor in a cohort sampled during active COVID-19.

Here the CDR3 reads CASSQDLAGGNSPLHF. In DNA, the CDR3 is TGTGCCAGCAGCCAAGATCTAGCGGGGGGCAATTCACCCCTCCACTTT. The rearrangement links TRBV3-1 (or the pseudogene TRBV3-2) to TRBJ1-6; possibly TRBD1 for D (6 bases). The germline V gene has CDR1 LGHDT and CDR2 YNNKEL (reference sequence). The V end lost 0 bases, the J end lost 7 bases, and 13 bases lay between the germline ends. This CDR3 is 16 amino acids long.

In this sample, this clone turned up a few times. The chain recombines TRBV11-2 with TRBJ1-5, with D possibly TRBD1 on 6 matching bases. Trimming stripped 0 bases from V and 6 bases from J, with 9 bases between. This CDR3 is 14 amino acids long. Germline V gives CDR1 SGHAT, CDR2 FQNNGV. The CDR3 DNA is TGTGCCAGCAGCTTAGATGGGGGCGGTCAGCCCCAGCATTTT. Translating it yields CASSLDGGGQPQHF.

In this sample, this clone turned up a few times. The chain carries TRBV27 and TRBJ2-1; 10 nucleotides align to TRBD2. Germline lookup yields CDR1 MNHEY and CDR2 SMNVEV (reference sequence). The CDR3 covers 15 residues. V dropped 2 bases and J dropped 10; count of bases not matched to a gene: 8. In DNA form, the CDR3 reads TGTGCCAGCAGTTTAAGCGGGGGGGCCGGTCCGGAGCAGTTCTTC. Translated: CASSLSGGAGPEQFF.

This chain uses TRBV28 with TRBJ1-1, with no clear D. Germline CDR1 and CDR2: MDHEN and SYDVKM. Trimming took off 6 bases at V and 1 base at J, with 12 bases between the two ends. The CDR3 covers 14 residues. The CDR3 sequence: CASRTQAANTEAFF. The CDR3 nucleotides are TGTGCCAGCAGGACCCAGGCAGCGAACACTGAAGCTTTCTTT.

The chain combines TRBV7-9 with TRBJ2-2; TRBD1 aligns across 9 bases. This CDR3 spans 18 amino acids. The germline CDR1 and CDR2 sequences are SEHNR and FQNEAQ (reference sequence). With V trimmed by 2 bases and J by 6 bases, 13 bases remained unmatched. CDR3 sequence: CASSLRAAGTGFPGELFF. The CDR3 nucleotides are TGTGCCAGCAGCTTACGGGCCGCTGGGACAGGGTTTCCCGGGGAGCTGTTTTTT.

J is TRBJ2-7 and V is TRBV19; D is perhaps TRBD2 (5 bases). The CDR3 length is 13 residues. Per germline, CDR1 LNHDA and CDR2 SQIVND (reference sequence). V lost 3 bases and J lost 7, with 13 bases in between. This chain's CDR3 is CASSIDGSGEQYF. As DNA, the CDR3 is TGTGCCAGTAGTATTGACGGTTCGGGGGAGCAGTACTTC.

The chain is built from TRBV2 and TRBJ2-7, with a weak D call TRBD1 (6 bases). The CDR3 is made up of 14 amino acids. Looked up from germline, CDR1 is SNHLY and CDR2 is FYNNEI. V was clipped by 8 bases and J by 0 bases, with 14 bases between them. CDR3: CASGPRTVSYEQYF. The CDR3 DNA reads TGTGCCAGCGGCCCTCGGACAGTCTCCTACGAGCAGTACTTC.

The chain has TRBV19 and TRBJ1-3; D is unclear. V was shortened by 2 bases and J by 0 bases, with 14 bases between the two germline ends. In germline, CDR1 is LNHDA, CDR2 SQIVND (reference sequence). This CDR3 region has 17 residues. The CDR3 DNA reads as TGTGCCAGTAGTATATTCGCAGGTAAAAGCTCTGGAAACACCATATATTTT. This translates into CASSIFAGKSSGNTIYF.

This chain links TRBV5-1 with TRBJ1-4; D gene ambiguous. V was trimmed by 0 bases and J by 6 bases, leaving 12 bases between them. This CDR3 has 15 amino acids. CDR1 and CDR2 (germline): SGHRS, YFSETQ. The CDR3 region is CASSLARGGDEKLFF. The DNA of the CDR3 is TGCGCCAGCAGCTTGGCCCGGGGAGGTGATGAAAAACTGTTTTTT. The whole variable domain, remainder taken from reference TRBV5-1 and TRBJ1-4, is KAGVTQTPRYLIKTRGQQVTLSCSPISGHRSVSWYQQTPGQGLQFLFEYFSETQRNKGNFPGRFSGRQFSNSRSEMNVSTLELGDSALYLCASSLARGGDEKLFFGSGTQLSVL.

V is TRBV7-2 and J is TRBJ2-1, with 7 bases fitting TRBD2. The length of the CDR3 is 13 residues. After removal of 1 base from V and 13 bases from J, the junction contained 7 bases not matched to a gene. The V gene's germline CDR1 is SGHTA and CDR2 FQGNSA. DNA of the CDR3: TGTGCCAGCAGCTTAGGCCCCAGCGGGGCCCAGTTCTTC. Encoded protein: CASSLGPSGAQFF. The full variable domain, in which reference TRBV7-2 and TRBJ2-1 provide the parts outside the CDR3, is GAGVSQSPSNKVTEKGKDVELRCDPISGHTALYWYRQSLGQGLEFLIYFQGNSAPDKSGLPSDRFSAERTGGSVSTLTIQRTQQEDSAVYLCASSLGPSGAQFFGPGTRLTVL.

V gene TRBV6-5 combines with J gene TRBJ1-2; 9 positions agree with TRBD1. The CDR3 contains 13 residues. The ends lost 7 bases at V and 3 bases at J; junction bases unmatched: 3. Germline CDR1 and CDR2: MNHEY and SVGAGI. CDR3 DNA: TGTGCCAGCACTAGGACAGGGGACTATGGCTACACCTTC. This translates into CASTRTGDYGYTF.

The chain uses TRBV10-1 and TRBJ2-3; the D gene is possibly TRBD1 (6 bases). Germline assignment: CDR1 WNHNN and CDR2 SYGVQD (reference sequence). The CDR3 contains 14 residues. V was clipped by 2 bases and J by 7 bases, with 13 bases between them. The DNA of the CDR3 is TGCGCCAGCAGTGAGACAGGGTCTAGGAATACGCAGTATTTT. This gives the protein CASSETGSRNTQYF.

J is TRBJ1-2 and V is TRBV27; TRBD1 aligns across 7 bases. The junction had 11 bases not matched to a gene; V was cut back by 5 bases and J by 2 bases. From germline, CDR1 is MNHEY and CDR2 SMNVEV (reference sequence). The CDR3 totals 16 residues. This chain's CDR3 is CASSPKTGYVNYGYTF. CDR3 DNA sequence: TGTGCCAGCAGTCCCAAGACAGGGTATGTGAACTATGGCTACACCTTC.

CDR3 nucleotide sequence: TGTGCCAGCAGCCCAGGGATCTCTGGAAACACCATATATTTT. It specifies CASSPGISGNTIYF. The chain recombines TRBV3-1 (or the pseudogene TRBV3-2) with TRBJ1-3, with D perhaps matching TRBD1 (5 bases). This CDR3 contains 14 residues. Germline V gene sequence: CDR1 LGHDT, CDR2 YNNKEL (reference sequence). V was trimmed by 4 bases and J by 0 bases, leaving 7 bases between them.

The chain recombines TRBV2 with TRBJ1-5; D is perhaps TRBD1 (5 bases). This CDR3 is 15 amino acids long. V lost 3 bases and J lost 0, with 9 bases in between. CDR1 and CDR2 from the germline V gene are SNHLY and FYNNEI. CDR3 residues: CASSDGHSSNQPQHF. CDR3 DNA sequence: TGTGCCAGCAGTGACGGACATAGTAGCAATCAGCCCCAGCATTTT. Supplemented by reference TRBV2 and TRBJ1-5, the full variable domain reads EPEVTQTPSHQVTQMGQEVILRCVPISNHLYFYWYRQILGQKVEFLVSFYNNEISEKSEIFDDQFSVERPDGSNFTLKIRSTKLEDSAMYFCASSDGHSSNQPQHFGDGTRLSIL.

The rearrangement uses TRBV5-8 and TRBJ2-3, with 9 positions matching TRBD1. The CDR3 is 15 amino acids. V shed 4 bases and J 4 bases; nucleotides not matched to a gene: 7. Germline lookup yields CDR1 SGHTS and CDR2 YDEGEE. The CDR3 loop reads CASSLGQGKPDTQYF. DNA for the CDR3: TGTGCCAGCAGCCTCGGACAGGGGAAACCAGATACGCAGTATTTT.

The rearrangement joins TRBV5-6 to TRBJ2-7; the D gene is possibly TRBD2 (5 bases). Germline CDR1 SGHDT, CDR2 YYEEEE. The CDR3 is 13 amino acids. V lost 1 base, J lost 4 bases, and 9 bases lay in between. The CDR3 spells CASSLRRTYEQYF. Here the CDR3 DNA reads TGTGCCAGCAGCTTGCGCAGGACTTACGAGCAGTACTTC.

The count of this clone is one. The genes are TRBV28 and TRBJ1-1; D perhaps matches TRBD1 (6 bases). The CDR3 loop spans 14 amino acids. Per germline, CDR1 MDHEN and CDR2 SYDVKM. V shed 4 bases and J shed 1 base, with 10 bases lying between them. The CDR3 DNA is TGTGCCAGCAGTTCCGAGACAGGGAACACTGAAGCTTTCTTT. It yields the protein CASSSETGNTEAFF.

This chain uses TRBV2 with TRBJ2-5; maybe TRBD1 (5 bases). V was trimmed by 1 base and J by 5 bases, leaving 17 bases between them. CDR1 SNHLY and CDR2 FYNNEI come from the germline V gene. The CDR3 consists of 16 residues. Here the CDR3 reads CASSEGGVGPGETQYF. In DNA form, the CDR3 reads TGTGCCAGCAGTGAAGGGGGTGTGGGGCCAGGGGAGACCCAGTACTTC.

The chain joins TRBV18 to TRBJ1-4; 7 bases fit TRBD1. With 4 bases clipped from V and 4 bases from J, the junction kept 3 bases outside the gene matches. The V gene's germline CDR1 is KGHSH and CDR2 LQKENI. The CDR3 runs to 14 residues. The CDR3: CASSLGTDNEKLFF. Here the CDR3 DNA reads TGTGCCAGCTCACTTGGGACAGATAATGAAAAACTGTTTTTT.

The chain employs TRBV27 and TRBJ1-1, with 8 positions matching TRBD1. The CDR3 consists of 14 residues. Germline loops: CDR1 MNHEY, CDR2 SMNVEV (reference sequence). The ends lost 3 bases at V and 5 bases at J; junction bases unmatched: 5. Here the CDR3 DNA reads TGTGCCAGCAGTTTGAGGCAGGGGGCGACTGAAGCTTTCTTT. This sequence encodes CASSLRQGATEAFF.

As regards this clone: The same CDR3 can be traced to other DNA sequences in this sample. J is TRBJ2-7 and V is TRBV5-1; no clear D. From germline, CDR1 is SGHRS and CDR2 YFSETQ. Trimming removed 1 base at V and 3 bases at J, with 5 bases between. This CDR3 has 12 amino acids. The CDR3 bases are TGCGCCAGCAGCTTGACCGGCTACGAGCAGTACTTC. Amino acid sequence: CASSLTGYEQYF.

V and J are TRBV19 and TRBJ2-1; 7 bases are shared with TRBD2. Per the germline V gene, CDR1 is LNHDA and CDR2 is SQIVND (reference sequence). V shed 5 bases, J shed 3 bases, and the junction held 4 bases outside the gene matches. The CDR3 runs to 14 residues. The CDR3 bases are TGTGCCAGTAGTCGGGGGGTAGGCTACAATGAGCAGTTCTTC. Amino acid sequence: CASSRGVGYNEQFF.

The chain couples TRBV19 to TRBJ2-7; 10 bases line up with TRBD1. Germline loops: CDR1 LNHDA, CDR2 SQIVND (reference sequence). With V trimmed by 5 bases and J by 4 bases, 11 bases remained unmatched. The CDR3 consists of 16 residues. The CDR3 loop reads CASSAGKGQGKYEQYF. The DNA for the CDR3 is TGTGCCAGTAGTGCGGGGAAGGGACAGGGGAAATACGAGCAGTACTTC.

The chain couples TRBV11-2 to TRBJ2-3; the D is unclear. The CDR3 has 11 amino acids. Deletions cut 5 bases from V and 2 bases from J, with 2 bases between. Germline-derived CDR1 and CDR2 are SGHAT and FQNNGV. The DNA of the CDR3 is TGTGCCAGCAGCCTCACAGATACGCAGTATTTT. This codes for CASSLTDTQYF. The variable domain in full, completed from reference TRBV11-2 and TRBJ2-3, reads EAGVAQSPRYKIIEKRQSVAFWCNPISGHATLYWYQQILGQGPKLLIQFQNNGVVDDSQLPKDRFSAERLKGVDSTLKIQPAKLEDSAVYLCASSLTDTQYFGPGTRLTVL.

The chain joins TRBV11-2 to TRBJ2-1; D remains unclear. The CDR3 totals 13 residues. Germline CDR1 SGHAT, CDR2 FQNNGV. Trimming removed 8 bases at V and 5 bases at J, with 13 bases between. This CDR3 is CASGPRWDNEQFF. DNA of the CDR3: TGTGCCAGCGGCCCGCGGTGGGACAATGAGCAGTTCTTC. The full variable domain, rest sourced from reference TRBV11-2 and TRBJ2-1, is EAGVAQSPRYKIIEKRQSVAFWCNPISGHATLYWYQQILGQGPKLLIQFQNNGVVDDSQLPKDRFSAERLKGVDSTLKIQPAKLEDSAVYLCASGPRWDNEQFFGPGTRLTVL.

The chain employs TRBV7-9 and TRBJ1-6, with 7 bases that match TRBD1. Germline CDR1 and CDR2: SEHNR and FQNEAQ (reference sequence). This CDR3 has 14 residues. With 5 bases clipped from V and 10 bases from J, the junction kept 8 bases outside the gene matches. CDR3 DNA sequence: TGTGCCAGCAGCCGACAGGGTGCGGGGTCACCCCTCCACTTT. Translation gives CASSRQGAGSPLHF.

The rearrangement uses TRBV6-5 and TRBJ1-6, with TRBD1 as a possible D gene (5 bases). Germline V CDR1 and CDR2: MNHEY, SVGAGI. The CDR3 is 14 amino acids. V was trimmed by 1 base and J by 10 bases, leaving 11 bases between them. The CDR3 nucleotides read TGTGCCAGCAGTTACTTGGGGGGGAAATCACCCCTCCACTTT. Translation: CASSYLGGKSPLHF.

This chain links TRBV5-1 with TRBJ2-7, with 7 bases that match TRBD2. This CDR3 spans 13 amino acids. Germline CDR1 SGHRS, CDR2 YFSETQ. The V gene end was trimmed by 5 bases and the J gene end by 7 bases; junction bases not matched to a gene: 9. The CDR3 nucleotides read TGCGCCAGCAGTCCCCAGGGTAGCGGGGAGCAGTACTTC. Its protein is CASSPQGSGEQYF.

This chain joins TRBV7-2 and TRBJ1-5, with D possibly TRBD1 on 5 matching bases. This CDR3 has 15 amino acids. Germline V lookup: CDR1 SGHTA, CDR2 FQGNSA. The V end lost 1 base, the J end lost 5 bases, and 12 bases lay between the germline ends. CDR3 protein: CASSLEGARDQPQHF. In DNA form, the CDR3 reads TGTGCCAGCAGCTTAGAAGGGGCACGGGATCAGCCCCAGCATTTT.